The entry that follows covers one TCR beta chain sequence. Its antigen is not known. The source of the sample is a study of T cells after yellow fever vaccination. Study outcomes and limitations: Researchers noted that a small share of clonotypes showed up in both CD4 and CD8 compartments. The presence of abundant clonotypes contaminating from the bulk population was possible in FACS-sorted repertoires. Boosting was followed by the reappearance of most primary-vaccination clones (around 95% CD4, around 90% CD8).

V was pared by 8 bases and J by 1 base, with 17 bases between. Germline loops: CDR1 MNHEY, CDR2 SVGEGT. The CDR3 spans 16 residues. TCRdb ran MiXCR on the 5' RACE reads and lists one entry per CDR3 protein. The data hold fewer than 350,000 distinct CDR3 sequences, with around 4.3% observed a single time. This sequence was found in a man aged 18 to 30 who received the YFV17D yellow fever vaccine. Sequenced here: PBMCs, sampled 15 days after the yellow fever booster vaccination. This chain uses TRBV6-2 or TRBV6-3 with TRBJ2-2, with a possible D match to TRBD1 (6 bases). The DNA for the CDR3 is TGTGCCAGCCTATTCCGGGACATCGTGAACACCGGGGAGCTGTTTTTT. Protein product: CASLFRDIVNTGELFF.